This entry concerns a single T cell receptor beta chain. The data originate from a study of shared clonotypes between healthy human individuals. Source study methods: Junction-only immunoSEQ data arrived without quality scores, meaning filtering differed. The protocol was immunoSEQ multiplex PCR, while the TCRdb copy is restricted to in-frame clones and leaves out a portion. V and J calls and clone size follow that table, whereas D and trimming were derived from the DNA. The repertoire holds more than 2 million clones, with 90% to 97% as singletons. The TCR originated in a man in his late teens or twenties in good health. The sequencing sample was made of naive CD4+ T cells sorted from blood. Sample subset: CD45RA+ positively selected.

The CDR3 DNA reads as TGTGCCAGCAGCTTGGATCTAAGCACAGATACGCAGTATTTT. It is translated as CASSLDLSTDTQYF. The chain links TRBV5-8 to TRBJ2-3, with D uncertain. Germline V lookup: CDR1 SGHTS, CDR2 YDEGEE. Trimming shortened V by 0 bases and J by 0 bases, and 5 bases separated the two germline ends. CDR3 size: 14 residues.